This TCR beta chain was captured in a study of shared clonotypes between healthy human individuals. Healthy HIV-negative adults without recent acute infections or vaccinations served as donors. V was clipped by 1 base and J by 9 bases; unmatched bases: 6. Looked up from germline, CDR1 is SGDLS and CDR2 is YYNGEE. This CDR3 is built from 15 residues. Libraries were prepared by immunoSEQ multiplex PCR; TCRdb keeps only in-frame clonotypes and omits some of them. The sample yields fewer than 650,000 clones, just over 75% seen once. The receptor was derived from a woman aged 40 to 50 in good health. Some clones in this sample may be carry-over from other donors' samples. Specimen: PBMCs. The gene calls are TRBV9 and TRBJ2-1, with 11 bases matching TRBD2. CDR3 amino acids: CASSVISGRVGEQFF. CDR3 bases: TGTGCCAGCAGCGTAATTAGCGGGAGGGTCGGTGAGCAGTTCTTC.